Listed below are T cell receptor beta chains from one sample, sequenced in a study of cytomegalovirus exposure and HLA in healthy donors. Produced via immunoSEQ multiplex PCR; TCRdb's table is partial and in-frame only. The sample has 140,000 to 150,000 clones, roughly 78% seen once; the top ten hold less than 3.5%. The specimen sequenced was PBMCs. Receptor source: a man aged 35 to 55 in good health and CMV-seropositive. The CDR3 runs from the conserved cysteine through the conserved F or W.

CDR3aa | j_gene | v_gene
CAWSDKAGGTGNEQFF | TRBJ2-1 | TRBV30
CSSSLSAGGYSGYTF | TRBJ1-2 | TRBV7-9
CAISDGQGGLYGYTF | TRBJ1-2 | TRBV10-3
CASRLTGLNYGYTF | TRBJ1-2 | TRBV6-5
CASSVVAGGTDTQYF | TRBJ2-3 | TRBV9
CSSSLGIADTQYF | TRBJ2-3 | TRBV7-9
CASSPPSRNGGYTF | TRBJ1-2 | TRBV18
CASSIPDRPYEQYF | TRBJ2-7 | TRBV19
CASSSQRDSAEQFF | TRBJ2-1 | TRBV7-8
CASSTGEGRTEAFF | TRBJ1-1 | TRBV9
CASSSSGGYSNQPQHF | TRBJ1-5 | TRBV19
CASSPGFIGETQYF | TRBJ2-5 | TRBV9
CASGRGISYEQYF | TRBJ2-7 | TRBV6-5
CASSEGSGKGEQYF | TRBJ2-7 | TRBV10-1
CASSLDFRGRDTEAFF | TRBJ1-1 | TRBV7-2
CASSLEVGGYEQYF | TRBJ2-7 | TRBV11-2
CASLPGGGYTGELFF | TRBJ2-2 | TRBV19
CATTNTENTEAFF | TRBJ1-1 | TRBV15
CASSRTPGLAGGSSYNEQFF | TRBJ2-1 | TRBV7-3
CASSRTENLNTEAFF | TRBJ1-1 | TRBV18
CASSQDSRVRTDTQYF | TRBJ2-3 | TRBV14
CASSNSGSRGNEQFF | TRBJ2-1 | TRBV28
CASSSTGTGVTDTQYF | TRBJ2-3 | TRBV7-8